The entry below gives a single T cell receptor beta chain sequence along with its context. As yet, its antigen is unknown. This sample is drawn from a study of CD8 T cells in ankylosing spondylitis. Each TCR beta library was made by quantitative 5'-RACE that incorporated molecular barcodes. TCRdb processed the 5' RACE reads anew with MiXCR; each CDR3 protein has one entry. Among approximately 540,000 distinct CDR3 sequences listed, over 9.5% were seen once. Broader study findings: Clones that were linked to disease were CD8+ and were relatively rare in peripheral blood. In ankylosing spondylitis patients, matched synovial fluid reportedly showed significant enrichment of disease-linked clones. A motif in TCR beta, a set of under ten highly homologous variants, appeared characteristic of ankylosing spondylitis blood.

CDR3 length: 19 residues. Germline V CDR1 and CDR2: KGHDR, SFDVKD. J was trimmed by 8 bases and V by 1 base; bases with no gene match: 11. Source material: blood, either unsorted or a sorted T cell fraction (not recorded which). This receptor was obtained from a male donor with ankylosing spondylitis. The chain recombines TRBV24-1 with TRBJ2-1; 15 positions agree with TRBD2. CDR3 sequence reads: CATSDLGLAGGVLRYEQFF. The CDR3 DNA reads TGTGCCACCAGTGATTTAGGACTAGCGGGAGGGGTTCTACGGTATGAGCAGTTCTTC.